A single sample gave rise to the 13 T cell receptor beta chains below, sequenced in a study of early T cells in non-severe SARS-CoV-2 infection. One entry per CDR3 protein, called by TCRdb with MiXCR from the 5' RACE reads. The top ten hold around 24% of the sample, which has roughly 29,000 distinct CDR3 sequences, about 5.7% seen once. Sample: whole blood. These receptors were taken from an adult who was a healthcare worker with PCR-confirmed SARS-CoV-2 infection or an uninfected control (not recorded which).

This clonotype was counted at least ten times. The rearrangement uses TRBV28 and TRBJ2-5; D remains unclear. The V end lost 2 bases, the J end lost 2 bases, and 6 bases lay between the germline ends. Germline assignment: CDR1 MDHEN and CDR2 SYDVKM. This CDR3 is built from 13 residues. The CDR3 coding sequence is TGTGCCAGCAGTTTACCAGGACAAGAGACCCAGTACTTC. Amino acid sequence: CASSLPGQETQYF.

This clonotype was seen a handful of times. The rearrangement links TRBV5-1 to TRBJ2-5; 8 bases line up with TRBD2. The ends lost 2 bases at V and 1 base at J; junction bases unmatched: 7. This CDR3 has 16 amino acids. The germline CDR1 and CDR2 sequences are SGHRS and YFSETQ. The CDR3 reads CASSLPSGRTQETQYF. CDR3 in DNA: TGCGCCAGCAGCTTACCTAGCGGGCGGACCCAAGAGACCCAGTACTTC.

This chain joins TRBV12-3 or TRBV12-4 and TRBJ2-5; 7 bases fit TRBD2. The CDR3 loop spans 12 amino acids. The ends lost 7 bases at V and 5 bases at J; junction bases unmatched: 4. CDR3 sequence reads: CASNLGGETQYF. The CDR3, as DNA: TGTGCCAGCAATCTGGGGGGGGAGACCCAGTACTTC.

The V call is TRBV18, the J call TRBJ1-1; D is ambiguous. V lost 5 bases and J 6 bases, leaving 7 bases between the germline ends. Germline CDR1 is KGHSH and CDR2 is LQKENI. The CDR3 loop spans 11 amino acids. The CDR3 here is CASSELSEAFF. The CDR3 coding sequence is TGTGCCAGCTCAGAGTTGTCTGAAGCTTTCTTT.

The rearrangement links TRBV6-6 to TRBJ2-2, with 8 bases lining up with TRBD2. The CDR3 sequence is 18 residues long. Unmatched junction bases numbered 7, after V lost 0 bases and J lost 1 base. Germline lookup yields CDR1 MNHNY and CDR2 SVGAGI (reference sequence). In DNA form, the CDR3 reads TGTGCCAGCAGTTACTCCTTTAGACTAGCGCAGAACACCGGGGAGCTGTTTTTT. Protein: CASSYSFRLAQNTGELFF.

This clonotype has at least ten counts. J is TRBJ2-1 and V is TRBV29-1, with 8 nucleotides matching TRBD2. Germline CDR1 reads SQVTM; CDR2 reads ANQGSEA. This CDR3 contains 15 residues. V was pared by 4 bases and J by 0 bases, with 5 bases of the junction left unmatched. CDR3 in DNA: TGCAGCGTTGCCCCTACTAGCGGCTCCTACAATGAGCAGTTCTTC. Translated, it gives CSVAPTSGSYNEQFF.

This clonotype was picked up a small number of times. This sequence joins TRBV21-1 and TRBJ2-3. TRBV21-1 is a pseudogene. The CDR3 totals 16 residues. CDR3 sequence: CASSKKCDELTDTQYF. CDR3 in DNA: TGTGCCAGCAGCAAAAAGTGCGACGAACTCACAGATACGCAGTATTTT.

This clonotype has ten or more counts. The V and J genes are TRBV30 and TRBJ2-3; 7 nucleotides match TRBD1. The CDR3 runs to 15 residues. Trimming removed 6 bases from V and 3 bases from J; junction bases left unmatched: 12. Germline V lookup: CDR1 GTSNPN, CDR2 SVGIG (reference sequence). The CDR3 DNA is TGTGCCTGCCGAAAGGGGGCAGGGTGGACAGATACGCAGTATTTT. Its protein is CACRKGAGWTDTQYF.

This clonotype has a count of ten or more. The chain carries TRBV6-5 and TRBJ1-6, with TRBD1 identical over 11 bases. From germline, CDR1 is MNHEY and CDR2 SVGAGI. This CDR3 is built from 15 residues. V lost 6 bases to trimming and J lost 10 bases; unmatched junction nucleotides: 8. CDR3 sequence (DNA): TGTGCCAGCAGAGGACAGGGGGCAGGATTGTCACCCCTCCACTTT. Translation: CASRGQGAGLSPLHF.

The V gene is TRBV7-9, the J gene TRBJ2-1, with 9 positions matching TRBD1. CDR3 size: 19 residues. Germline lookup yields CDR1 SEHNR and CDR2 FQNEAQ (reference sequence). V lost 5 bases to trimming and J lost 8 bases; unmatched junction nucleotides: 22. For the CDR3, the DNA is TGTGCCAGCAGCCCGCCGTTGGGGACAGGGATCGTTCACAATTATGAGCAGTTCTTC. Encoded protein: CASSPPLGTGIVHNYEQFF.

In this sample, this clonotype turned up a few times. The rearrangement uses TRBV30 and TRBJ1-1, with D possibly matching TRBD1 (6 bases). This CDR3 has 13 amino acids. Germline CDR1 reads GTSNPN; CDR2 reads SVGIG (reference sequence). Trimming pared 3 bases from V and 6 bases from J, leaving 14 bases between. CDR3 sequence (DNA): TGTGCCTGGAGAGGGTCCAGGGGCGCTGAAGCTTTCTTT. Translated, it gives CAWRGSRGAEAFF.

V usage is TRBV3-1 and J usage is TRBJ1-6; a possible D gene is TRBD1 (6 bases). Germline V CDR1 and CDR2: LGHDT, YNNKEL (reference sequence). Between the trimmed V and J ends, which lost 1 base and 6 bases, there was a span of 13 bases. CDR3 length: 16 amino acids. CDR3 in amino acids: CASSQALTGRNSPLHF. As DNA, the CDR3 is TGTGCCAGCAGCCAAGCCCTCACAGGGCGTAATTCACCCCTCCACTTT.

This clonotype was recorded at least ten times. The rearrangement uses TRBV3-1 and TRBJ2-7; TRBD2 agrees at 7 bases. CDR3 size: 17 residues. Germline-derived CDR1 and CDR2 are LGHDT and YNNKEL (reference sequence). Trimming removed 0 bases from V and 2 bases from J; junction bases left unmatched: 10. The CDR3 loop is CASSQEGGGRGTYEQYF. CDR3 DNA sequence: TGTGCCAGCAGCCAAGAGGGTGGCGGGAGAGGGACCTACGAGCAGTACTTC.